The source of this TCR beta chain is a study of blood T cells in healthy people across ages (dated by TCRdb to 2014 to 2015). In the study overall: Template switching captured roughly one uniquely barcoded TCR beta cDNA molecule per two T cells in model experiments. The study measured age-related changes in TCR beta repertoire diversity using deep sequencing normalized with unique cDNA molecular identifiers. Donors were grouped into four age groups: young (average roughly 15 years), middle-aged (less than 40), aged (62) and long-lived (less than 85). To avoid experimental bias, donors of different ages were distributed randomly across sequencing lanes. The study analyzed two additional independent replicas of 1 million unique cDNA reads from the same blood draw for two donors, one aged 18 to 29 and one aged 80 or older. Summary of the overall study and its limitations: Because donor CMV infection status was unknown, age-related changes in expanded clonotypes were potentially confounded. Compared with the aged group, the long-lived group had more naive CD4+ T cells, fewer expanded clones and increased TCR diversity, suggesting age selection. Observed TCR beta diversity per million T cells fell roughly linearly with age, and a significant reduction was already apparent by age around 40. Bulk unsorted PBMC profiling prevented conclusive comparison of naive and antigen-experienced compartments. A strong correlation was found between observed TCR beta diversity and the percentage of naive T cells measured by flow cytometry. Estimates of total diversity based on one million sequenced T cells were regarded as lower bounds and as underestimates.

The CDR3 holds 15 amino acids from the cysteine to the phenylalanine. Just CDR3 DNA is preserved here, 45 bases in frame from base 1. As encoded in the germline V gene, CDR1 is SQVTM while CDR2 is ANQGSEA. V drops 4 bases and J drops 1 base, leaving 14 bases in between. This clonotype was seen at least ten times. Its specific antigen is unknown. No base quality values were provided; no much bigger clone lies one nucleotide off. The donors were 40 or so Caucasian individuals from Russia, aged 6 to 90 years, who were systemically healthy. Each donor gave ten milliliters of peripheral blood, collected into EDTA-treated Vacutainer tubes. Ficoll-Paque density-gradient centrifugation was used to isolate PBMCs, with at least 6 million obtained per sample. Total RNA, at least 6 micrograms per sample, was extracted from PBMCs with Trizol reagent. For every donor, an aliquot of PBMCs went through flow cytometry to measure the percentages of naive CD45RAhigh/CD27high T cells.

Library prep was done by 5' RACE. The sequencer listed for this sample is Illumina HiSeq 2500. A second about 7 to 12 cycle PCR used a sample-barcoded 5' primer and a J-beta primer mix. A template-switch 5' adaptor carrying 12 random nucleotides introduced a unique molecular identifier onto each TCR beta cDNA molecule. Each sample yielded at least 3 million CDR3-containing paired-end reads. All of the RNA was converted into first-strand cDNA using the Mint cDNA synthesis kit, with a TRBC-specific oligonucleotide serving as the primer. Following uracil-DNA glycosylase treatment, a first 18-cycle PCR with universal primers M1SS and BC2_uni_R was performed on all cDNA. From the authors' description of their analysis: Normalization of each sample was performed by random selection of 1 million high-quality reads, each carrying a distinct molecular identifier. Instead of being binned into consensus sequences, reads that shared molecular identifiers were thrown out. MiTCR, run with a Q25 quality threshold and the strictest error-elimination algorithm, handled CDR3 identification, clonotype clustering and error correction. A nonparametric unseen species model with Euler transformation was used to estimate a lower bound on total TCR beta diversity. TCRdb reanalyzed the raw reads on its own, using fastp at Q25 for trimming and MiXCR for clone calling, and kept in-frame beta chains. One record per CDR3 amino acid sequence lists the most common genes and DNA. The V and J calls come from TCRdb's annotation, not from the publication. The sample contains about 290,000 distinct CDR3 sequences, 25% to 30% of them found a single time. The ten largest clonotypes hold approximately 30% of the sample.

The chain uses TRBV29-1 and TRBJ1-5; confidence is insufficient to name the D gene. The sample taken for sequencing was blood. This sequence originates from a woman between 65 and 79 years old in good health. CDR3 sequence: CSVVVSGMSNQPQHF. The nucleotides are TGCAGCGTTGTGGTTTCGGGGATGAGCAATCAGCCCCAGCATTTT.